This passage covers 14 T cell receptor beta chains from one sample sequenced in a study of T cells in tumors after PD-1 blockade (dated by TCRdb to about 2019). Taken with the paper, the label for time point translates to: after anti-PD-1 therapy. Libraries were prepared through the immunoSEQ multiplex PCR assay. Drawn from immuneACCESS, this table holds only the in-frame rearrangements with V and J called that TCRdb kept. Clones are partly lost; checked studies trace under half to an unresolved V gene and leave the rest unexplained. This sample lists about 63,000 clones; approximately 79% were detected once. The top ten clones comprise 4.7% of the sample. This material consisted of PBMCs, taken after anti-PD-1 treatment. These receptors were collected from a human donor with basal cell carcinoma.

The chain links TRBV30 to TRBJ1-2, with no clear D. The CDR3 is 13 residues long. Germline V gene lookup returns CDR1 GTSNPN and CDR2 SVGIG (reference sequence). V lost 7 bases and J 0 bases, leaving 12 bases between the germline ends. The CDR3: CAYGEEANYGYTF. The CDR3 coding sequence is TGTGCCTATGGGGAGGAGGCTAACTATGGCTACACCTTC.

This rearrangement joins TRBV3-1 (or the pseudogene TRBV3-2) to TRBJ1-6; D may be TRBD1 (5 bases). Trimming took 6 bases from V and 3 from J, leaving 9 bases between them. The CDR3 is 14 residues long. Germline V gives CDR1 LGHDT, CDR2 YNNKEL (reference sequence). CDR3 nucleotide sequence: TGTGCCAGCAGGTCCGACAGCTATAATTCACCCCTCCACTTT. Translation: CASRSDSYNSPLHF.

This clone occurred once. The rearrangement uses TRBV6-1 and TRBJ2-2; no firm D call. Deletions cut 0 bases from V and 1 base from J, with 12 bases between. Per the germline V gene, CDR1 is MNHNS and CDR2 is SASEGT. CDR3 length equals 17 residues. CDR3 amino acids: CASSEALGFKNTGELFF. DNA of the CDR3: TGTGCCAGCAGTGAAGCTTTAGGGTTTAAGAACACCGGGGAGCTGTTTTTT.

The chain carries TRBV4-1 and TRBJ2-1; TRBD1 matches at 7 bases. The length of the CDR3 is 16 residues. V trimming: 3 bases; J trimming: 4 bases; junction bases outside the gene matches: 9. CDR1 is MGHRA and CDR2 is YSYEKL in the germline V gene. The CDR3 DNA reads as TGCGCCAGCAGCCAGGACCAACAGGGGATTTACAATGAGCAGTTCTTC. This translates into CASSQDQQGIYNEQFF.

The CDR3 sequence is CASSLVYEQYF. The CDR3 nucleotides are TGTGCCAGCAGCTTGGTCTACGAGCAGTACTTC. This chain joins TRBV5-5 and TRBJ2-7, with D hard to call. Germline lookup yields CDR1 SGHKS and CDR2 YYEKEE (reference sequence). V lost 0 bases, J lost 3 bases, and 1 base lay in between. This CDR3 is 11 amino acids long.

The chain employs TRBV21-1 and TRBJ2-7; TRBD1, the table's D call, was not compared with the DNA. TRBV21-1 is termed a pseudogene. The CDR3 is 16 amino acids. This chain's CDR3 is CASSPREGEKDYEQYF. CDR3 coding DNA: TGTGCCAGCAGCCCCAGAGAGGGGGAAAAAGACTACGAGCAGTACTTC.

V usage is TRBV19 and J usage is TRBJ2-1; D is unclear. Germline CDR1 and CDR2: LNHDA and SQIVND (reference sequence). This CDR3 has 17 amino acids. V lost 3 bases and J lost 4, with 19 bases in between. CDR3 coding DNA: TGTGCCAGTAGTATTGGAACTTCCTACAACCAGTACAATGAGCAGTTCTTC. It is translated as CASSIGTSYNQYNEQFF.

The CDR3 sequence is CASSIGLAKETQYF. CDR3 nucleotide sequence: TGTGCCAGTAGTATCGGACTCGCGAAAGAGACCCAGTACTTC. The chain employs TRBV19 and TRBJ2-5; the D gene is possibly TRBD2 (5 bases). The CDR3 length is 14 residues. Germline CDR1 and CDR2: LNHDA and SQIVND (reference sequence). V lost 3 bases to trimming and J lost 3 bases, with 11 bases between them.

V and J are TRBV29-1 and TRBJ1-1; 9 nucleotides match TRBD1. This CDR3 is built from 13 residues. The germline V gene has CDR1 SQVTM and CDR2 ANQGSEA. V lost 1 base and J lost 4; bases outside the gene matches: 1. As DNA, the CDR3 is TGCAGCGTTGAAGGGACAGGGGTCACTGAAGCTTTCTTT. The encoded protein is CSVEGTGVTEAFF. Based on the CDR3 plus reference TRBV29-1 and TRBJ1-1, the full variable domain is SAVISQKPSRDICQRGTSLTIQCQVDSQVTMMFWYRQQPGQSLTLIATANQGSEATYESGFVIDKFPISRPNLTFSTLTVSNMSPEDSSIYLCSVEGTGVTEAFFGQGTRLTVV.

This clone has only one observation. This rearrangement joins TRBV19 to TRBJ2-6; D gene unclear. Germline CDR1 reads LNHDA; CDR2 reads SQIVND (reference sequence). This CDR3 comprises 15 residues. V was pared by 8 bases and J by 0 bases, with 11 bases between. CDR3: CASLDGDSGANVLTF. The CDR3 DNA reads TGTGCCAGTCTGGACGGAGACTCTGGGGCCAACGTCCTGACTTTC. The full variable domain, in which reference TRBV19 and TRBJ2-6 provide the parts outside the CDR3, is DGGITQSPKYLFRKEGQNVTLSCEQNLNHDAMYWYRQDPGQGLRLIYYSQIVNDFQKGDIAEGYSVSREKKESFPLTVTSAQKNPTAFYLCASLDGDSGANVLTFGAGSRLTVL.

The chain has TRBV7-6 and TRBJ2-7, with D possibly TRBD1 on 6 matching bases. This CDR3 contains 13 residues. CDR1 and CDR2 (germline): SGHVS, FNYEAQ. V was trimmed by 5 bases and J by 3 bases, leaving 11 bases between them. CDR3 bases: TGTGCCAGCAGCATAGGACAGAACTACGAGCAGTACTTC. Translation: CASSIGQNYEQYF.

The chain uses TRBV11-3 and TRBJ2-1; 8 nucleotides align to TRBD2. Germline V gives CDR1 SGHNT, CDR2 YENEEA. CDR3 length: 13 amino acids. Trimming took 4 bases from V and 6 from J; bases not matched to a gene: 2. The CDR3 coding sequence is TGTGCCAGCAGCTCCGGGGGGGTCAATGAGCAGTTCTTC. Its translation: CASSSGGVNEQFF.

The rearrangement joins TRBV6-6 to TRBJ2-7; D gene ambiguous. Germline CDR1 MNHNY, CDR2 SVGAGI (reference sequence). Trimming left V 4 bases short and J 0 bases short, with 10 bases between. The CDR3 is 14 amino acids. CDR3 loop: CASSSHEDSYEQYF. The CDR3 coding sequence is TGTGCCAGCAGTTCACACGAGGACTCCTACGAGCAGTACTTC.

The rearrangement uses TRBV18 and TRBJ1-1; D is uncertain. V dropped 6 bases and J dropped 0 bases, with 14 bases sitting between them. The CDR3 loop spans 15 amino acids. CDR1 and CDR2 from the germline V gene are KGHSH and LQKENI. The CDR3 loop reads CASSLNGRLNTEAFF. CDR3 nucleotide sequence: TGTGCCAGCTCGCTTAACGGCAGGTTGAACACTGAAGCTTTCTTT. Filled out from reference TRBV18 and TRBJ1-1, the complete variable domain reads NAGVMQNPRHLVRRRGQEARLRCSPMKGHSHVYWYRQLPEEGLKFMVYLQKENIIDESGMPKERFSAEFPKEGPSILRIQQVVRGDSAAYFCASSLNGRLNTEAFFGQGTRLTVV.